The 11 T cell receptor beta chains in this list originate from one sample, sequenced in a study of regulatory T cells in long-lasting Graves disease. Time point given: newly diagnosed GD, antithyroid drugs for less than 3 months. Generation of the TCR library employed RNA extracted from PBMCs. Assembly of TCR beta libraries relied on iRepertoire HTBI primers together with Arm-PCR of CDR3 regions. TCRdb called the multiplex PCR reads again in MiXCR, with one record for every CDR3 protein. Among around 360,000 distinct CDR3 sequences listed, about 16% were seen once. These data also featured in a second study, about T cells in Graves' hyperthyroidism and ophthalmopathy.

The sequenced sample was peripheral blood mononuclear cells (PBMCs), obtained at new diagnosis, from a patient treated with antithyroid drugs. The receptor set was obtained from a woman younger than 35 with Graves disease.

This clonotype was observed at least ten times. The genes are TRBV20-1 and TRBJ1-1; D gene ambiguous. The CDR3 has 14 amino acids. Germline V gene lookup returns CDR1 DFQATT and CDR2 SNEGSKA (reference sequence). Trimming left V 0 bases short and J 5 bases short, with 13 bases between. CDR3 loop: CSAREPERATEAFF. The CDR3 DNA follows: TGCAGTGCTAGAGAGCCCGAGCGGGCAACTGAAGCTTTCTTT.

This clonotype was found many times. The genes are TRBV5-8 and TRBJ1-2, with D hard to call. Germline loops: CDR1 SGHTS, CDR2 YDEGEE. The ends were cut back, 4 bases at V and 8 bases at J, with 15 bases in the middle. The CDR3 sequence is 13 residues long. The DNA for the CDR3 is TGTGCCAGCAGCCGTATATACCTGGGAGGCTACACCTTC. It translates to CASSRIYLGGYTF.

In this sample, this clonotype turned up a few times. The chain has TRBV2 and TRBJ1-5, with TRBD1 identical over 9 bases. V was pared by 6 bases and J by 4 bases, with 13 bases of the junction left unmatched. This CDR3 is 17 amino acids long. Germline CDR1 and CDR2: SNHLY and FYNNEI. CDR3 sequence (DNA): TGTGCCAGCAGCTCGAGGAAAACCGGGACAGGGAATCAGCCCCAGCATTTT. It yields the protein CASSSRKTGTGNQPQHF.

The rearrangement joins TRBV6-2 or TRBV6-3 to TRBJ2-3; TRBD2 agrees at 9 bases. The CDR3 sequence is 14 residues long. The V segment lost 5 bases and the J segment 6 bases; nucleotides outside the gene matches: 6. Germline V gene sequence: CDR1 MNHEY, CDR2 SVGEGT. The chain's CDR3 is CASSHGTSSDTQYF. The CDR3, as DNA: TGTGCCAGCAGTCACGGGACTAGCTCTGATACGCAGTATTTT.

This clonotype was counted only a few times. The chain combines TRBV7-3 with TRBJ2-1; the match to TRBD2 covers 7 bases. The CDR3 extends over 14 amino acids. Trimming at V came to 8 bases and at J to 8 bases, leaving 12 bases not matched to a gene. CDR1 is SGHTA and CDR2 is FQGTGA in the germline V gene. CDR3 residues: CASSTSAHRHEQFF. Written as DNA, the CDR3 is TGTGCCAGCTCAACTAGCGCCCATCGACATGAGCAGTTCTTC.

J is TRBJ1-1 and V is TRBV7-9; TRBD1 is a possible D gene (6 bases). The CDR3 sequence is 15 residues long. V lost 5 bases and J 6 bases, leaving 19 bases between the germline ends. In germline, CDR1 is SEHNR, CDR2 FQNEAQ (reference sequence). DNA for the CDR3: TGTGCCAGCAGCCCCCTTGGACAGTATAAATCTGAAGCTTTCTTT. It translates to CASSPLGQYKSEAFF.

J is TRBJ1-1 and V is TRBV7-9, with D tentatively TRBD1 (6 bases). The CDR3 is 16 amino acids. V lost 2 bases and J lost 3, with 16 bases in between. Per germline, CDR1 SEHNR and CDR2 FQNEAQ (reference sequence). Written as DNA, the CDR3 is TGTGCCAGCAGCTTACAGTATCGGTACAGGGACACTGAAGCTTTCTTT. Protein product: CASSLQYRYRDTEAFF.

This chain links TRBV27 with TRBJ2-1; D may be TRBD1 or TRBD2 (5 bases each). This CDR3 has 13 residues. Germline V CDR1 and CDR2: MNHEY, SMNVEV (reference sequence). The V and J ends lost 4 bases and 7 bases respectively, with 11 bases between them. This CDR3 is CASSSGPANEQFF. Written as DNA, the CDR3 is TGTGCCAGCAGTTCGGGACCAGCGAATGAGCAGTTCTTC.

This clonotype was counted at least ten times. The chain is built from TRBV3-1 and TRBJ2-3, with unresolved D. CDR3 length: 14 amino acids. Germline-derived CDR1 and CDR2 are LGHDT and YNNKEL (reference sequence). V was clipped by 5 bases and J by 2 bases, with 11 bases between them. The CDR3 sequence is CASSFRGVTDTQYF. CDR3 bases: TGTGCCAGCAGCTTCCGCGGCGTCACAGATACGCAGTATTTT.

Worth noting for this clonotype: It may be a read error: a sequence one base away is much more abundant. DNA of the CDR3: TGTGCCAGCAGCTTAAGGTTCGGGACTGGCTGCAATGAGCAGTTCTTC. Translated, it gives CASSLRFGTGCNEQFF. The chain combines TRBV7-9 with TRBJ2-1; D is possibly TRBD2 (6 bases). There are 16 residues in the CDR3. Per the germline V gene, CDR1 is SEHNR and CDR2 is FQNEAQ (reference sequence). V was clipped by 2 bases and J by 6 bases, with 17 bases between them.

This clonotype appeared a few times. The V and J genes are TRBV3-1 and TRBJ2-5; possible D gene TRBD2, 6 bases. Germline CDR1 is LGHDT and CDR2 is YNNKEL (reference sequence). V was shortened by 0 bases and J by 3 bases, with 11 bases between the two germline ends. The length of the CDR3 is 15 residues. In nucleotides, the CDR3 is TGTGCCAGCAGCCAAGATTGGGGGGAGGAAGAGACCCAGTACTTC. This gives the protein CASSQDWGEEETQYF.